This T cell receptor beta chain came from a study of blood T cells in healthy people across ages. Broader study findings: Investigators treated diversity estimates from one million T cells as underestimates.

Then a second PCR, running roughly 6 to 11 cycles, was carried out with a sample-barcoded 5' primer and a J-beta primer mix. A template-switch adaptor containing 12 random nucleotides labeled each cDNA molecule. Sequencing yielded, for each sample, at least 3 million paired-end reads carrying CDR3. TCRdb re-analysed the 5' RACE reads in MiXCR, keeping a single row per CDR3 protein. Among fewer than 2 million distinct CDR3 sequences listed, 30% to 40% were seen once. The CDR3 is 12 amino acids. The V gene lost 2 bases and the J gene lost 4 bases, with 3 bases spanning the gap. The germline V gene has CDR1 GTSNPN and CDR2 SVGIG (reference sequence). The amount of total RNA extracted per sample was at least 5 micrograms. With regard to this clonotype: As yet, its antigen is unknown.

The sample was blood. The TCR sequence derives from a human donor in good health. The genes are TRBV30 and TRBJ2-6; D is ambiguous. The CDR3 nucleotides are TGTGCCTGGAGTTTGGGGGCCAACGTCCTGACTTTC. Translated: CAWSLGANVLTF.